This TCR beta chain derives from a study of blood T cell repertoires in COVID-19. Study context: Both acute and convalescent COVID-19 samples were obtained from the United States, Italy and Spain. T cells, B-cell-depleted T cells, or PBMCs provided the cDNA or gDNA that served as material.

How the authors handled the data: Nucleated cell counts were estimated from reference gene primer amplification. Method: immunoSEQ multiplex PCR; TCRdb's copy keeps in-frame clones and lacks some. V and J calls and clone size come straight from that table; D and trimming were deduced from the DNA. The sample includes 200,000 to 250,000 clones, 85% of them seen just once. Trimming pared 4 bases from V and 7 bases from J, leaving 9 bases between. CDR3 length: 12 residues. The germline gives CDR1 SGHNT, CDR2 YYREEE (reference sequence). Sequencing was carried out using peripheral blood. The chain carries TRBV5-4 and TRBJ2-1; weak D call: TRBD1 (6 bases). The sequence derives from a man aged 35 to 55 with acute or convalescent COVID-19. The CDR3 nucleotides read TGTGCCAGCAGCGTCCAGGGGAATGAGCAGTTCTTC. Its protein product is CASSVQGNEQFF.